This TCR beta chain was obtained from a study of CXCR3-negative and CXCR3-positive naive CD8 T cells. Study findings and constraints: Memory CD8+ cells showed much lower diversity, while both naive subsets displayed comparably high diversity. TRBV-TRBJ usage matched between naive CXCR3-negative and CXCR3-positive cells but not between memory cells. Fresh PBMCs were used in most assays, and CXCR3 expression partially decreased after cryopreservation. CXCR3-positive naive cells had more hydrophobic TRB CDR3s than CXCR3-negative naive cells.

This CDR3 region has 14 residues. Germline V gives CDR1 SQVTM, CDR2 ANQGSEA. This clonotype is medium-sized by frequency. The antigen is undetermined. UMI-labeled 5' RACE TRB cDNA libraries were prepared from the cells. Reanalyzing the 5' RACE reads, TCRdb keeps one entry per CDR3 protein, without DNA. Its table records under 7,500 distinct CDR3 sequences. This receptor was identified in a human donor in good health. Some clones in this sample may be carry-over from other donors' samples. The chain uses TRBV29-1 and TRBJ2-7; checking the TCRdb D call of TRBD2 is not possible without DNA. The sample comprised naive CXCR3+ CD8+ T cells from blood. Regarding subset: CD45RO-CCR7+CD27+CD95- naive CD8+ T cells expressing CXCR3 (TNR3+). The CDR3 sequence is CSVEDAGGLYEQYF.